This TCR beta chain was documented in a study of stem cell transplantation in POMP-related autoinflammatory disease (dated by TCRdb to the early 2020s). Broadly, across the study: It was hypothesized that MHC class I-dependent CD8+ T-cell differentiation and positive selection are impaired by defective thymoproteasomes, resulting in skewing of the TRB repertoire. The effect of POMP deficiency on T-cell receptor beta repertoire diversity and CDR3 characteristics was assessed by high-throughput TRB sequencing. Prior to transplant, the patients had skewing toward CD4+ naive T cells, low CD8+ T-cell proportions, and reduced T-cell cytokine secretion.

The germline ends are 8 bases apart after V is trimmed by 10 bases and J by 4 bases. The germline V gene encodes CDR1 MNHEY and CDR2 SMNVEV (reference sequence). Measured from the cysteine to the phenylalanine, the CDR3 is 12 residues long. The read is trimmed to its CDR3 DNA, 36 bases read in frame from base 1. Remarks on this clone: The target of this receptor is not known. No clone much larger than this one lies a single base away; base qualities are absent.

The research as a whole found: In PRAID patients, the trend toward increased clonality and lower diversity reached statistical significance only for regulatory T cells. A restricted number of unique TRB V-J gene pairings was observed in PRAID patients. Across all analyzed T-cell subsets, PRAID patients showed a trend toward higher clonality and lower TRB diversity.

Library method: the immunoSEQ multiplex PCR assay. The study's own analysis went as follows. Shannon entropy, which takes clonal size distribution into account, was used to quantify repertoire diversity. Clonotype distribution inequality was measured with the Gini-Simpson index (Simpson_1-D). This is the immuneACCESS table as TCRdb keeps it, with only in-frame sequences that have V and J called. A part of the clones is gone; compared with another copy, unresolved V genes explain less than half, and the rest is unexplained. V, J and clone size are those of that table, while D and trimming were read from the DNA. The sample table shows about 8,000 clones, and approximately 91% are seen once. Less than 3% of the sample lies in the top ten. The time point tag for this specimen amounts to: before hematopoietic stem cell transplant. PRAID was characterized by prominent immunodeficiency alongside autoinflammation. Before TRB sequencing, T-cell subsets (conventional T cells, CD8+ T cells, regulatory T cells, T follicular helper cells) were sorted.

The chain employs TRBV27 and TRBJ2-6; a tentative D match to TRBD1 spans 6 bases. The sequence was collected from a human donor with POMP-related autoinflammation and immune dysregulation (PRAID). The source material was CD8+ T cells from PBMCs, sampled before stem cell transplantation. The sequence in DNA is TGTGCCACTGGGACAGGGGCCAACGTCCTGACTTTC. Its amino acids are CATGTGANVLTF.